This entry describes one TCR beta chain. Antigen specificity is unknown. The data derive from a study of blood T cells in healthy people across ages. Whole-study results and caveats: The recorded TCR beta diversity per million T cells decreased in a roughly linear manner with age. The percentage of naive T cells correlated strongly with TCR beta diversity.

With a J-beta primer mix and a sample-barcoded 5' primer, a second PCR ran about 6 to 11 cycles. Every cDNA was tagged by a template-switch adaptor with 12 random nucleotides. Each CDR3 protein gets one entry after TCRdb re-called the 5' RACE reads with MiXCR. The table has approximately 820,000 distinct CDR3 sequences, roughly 44% seen once. CDR1 is MNHEY, CDR2 SVGAGI, per germline. The CDR3 is 15 residues long. V lost 4 bases and J 8 bases, leaving 18 bases between the germline ends. Peripheral blood was drawn, ten milliliters per donor. This receptor was obtained from a man aged 55 to 70 in good health. The specimen sequenced was blood. The chain uses TRBV6-5 and TRBJ2-1; D gene uncertain. DNA for the CDR3: TGTGCCAGCAGTTCACAGCCGGATAGTTTCTATGAGCAGTTCTTC. Encoded protein: CASSSQPDSFYEQFF.